This T cell receptor beta chain comes out of a study of sequential checkpoint blockade in melanoma. Study in general: Patients were randomized 1:1 to nivolumab-then-ipilimumab or ipilimumab-then-nivolumab first-line. After both sequences, patients received maintenance nivolumab.

Produced via immunoSEQ multiplex PCR; TCRdb's table is partial and in-frame only. The sample carries some 16,000 clones, about 80% recorded once. This clone was counted between two and nine times. Trimming pared 10 bases from V and 0 bases from J, leaving 11 bases between. Germline-derived CDR1 and CDR2 are SGHDN and FVKESK. This CDR3 spans 13 amino acids. Treatment: randomized to nivolumab then ipilimumab (arm A) or the reverse (arm B). Patients had received no earlier DNA-damaging chemotherapy. The input for sequencing was CD8+ T cells sorted from blood (inferred from file names), taken from a patient given nivolumab and ipilimumab in sequence. This clonotype was sampled from a human donor with melanoma. The J gene is TRBJ2-3, the V gene TRBV14; no clear D gene. CDR3 sequence: CATSSVSTDTQYF. For the CDR3, the DNA is TGTGCCACCTCGTCGGTTAGCACAGATACGCAGTATTTT.